This T cell receptor beta chain emerged from a study of T cells in localized non-small cell lung cancer (dated by TCRdb to the early 2020s). Turning to the overall study: T cell repertoires of about 240 early-stage NSCLC patients were analyzed, with tumors being compared against uninvolved tumor-adjacent lungs. The cohort was made up of 200 to 250 treatment-naive NSCLC patients whose localized lung tumors had been resected. A mean age of around 66 years was recorded for the NSCLC patients, of whom 129 were male and 95 to 110 were female.

TCR beta CDR3 regions were sequenced from DNA using the immunoSEQ Assay. The paper's processing steps were these. T cell density was computed as TCR beta template counts normalized to usable DNA estimated by amplifying housekeeping genes. Richness was estimated using the preseqR package, with extrapolation to 400,000 templates for PBMC samples and to 120,000 templates for tissue samples. Clonality was taken to be one minus Pielou's evenness. To identify tissue-enriched TCRs, differential abundance testing was run on productive amino-acid clonotypes with a minimum total count of 5 and an alpha of 0.1. The Jaccard Index and the Morisita Overlap Index were used to measure how much the repertoires overlapped between compartments. GLIPH grouped TCR beta CDR3s together with public tetramer-defined viral CDR3s, and a viral motif had to include at least three viral sequences and also show V-gene enrichment. This is the immuneACCESS table as TCRdb keeps it, with only in-frame sequences that have V and J called. A part of the clones is gone; compared with another copy, unresolved V genes explain less than half, and the rest is unexplained. Clone size and V and J calls were adopted from that table, with D and trimming inferred from the DNA. In all, the sample holds about 35,000 clones, and more than 85% of those were seen once. The biggest ten clones account for approximately 12% of the sample.

At diagnosis, peripheral blood, uninvolved tumor-adjacent lung and tumor were collected and stored as a combination of fresh-frozen and FFPE material. Blood samples were analyzed as peripheral blood mononuclear cells for TCR repertoire profiling. Here is what the overall study found, with its caveats: Higher blood T cell density associated with longer overall survival, while higher adjacent-lung clonality associated with shorter survival. Because of the exploratory design, TCR variables were selected using unadjusted p-values without false-discovery rate correction. Uninvolved tumor-adjacent lung showed the highest T cell clonality, higher than tumor, which suggests more focused antigenic responses in the uninvolved tumor-adjacent lung. A median of approximately 55 of the top 100 tumor clones were detected in paired uninvolved adjacent lung, and around 30 of these tumor clones were also found among the top 100 clones of the paired uninvolved adjacent lung. Because multi-region sequencing of the tumors was not done, intratumor heterogeneity could not be ruled out.

Sequences MGHRA (CDR1) and YSYEKL (CDR2) are obtained from the germline V gene. From the cysteine up to the phenylalanine, the CDR3 has a length of 14 residues. Only the CDR3 region is kept as DNA, spanning 42 bases read in frame from base 1. The trim is 2 bases for V and 11 bases for J, with a gap of 18 bases between the germline ends. As regards this clone: The antigen it binds to is not known. Base-call qualities are not available, and no considerably larger clone is one nucleotide away.

The sequence derives from a female donor older than 55 with stage II lung adenocarcinoma. The sequenced sample was peripheral blood mononuclear cells, obtained before any cancer treatment. Recombination linked TRBV4-1 to TRBJ1-1, with TRBD1 perhaps the D gene, on 5 matching bases. The DNA reads TGCGCCAGCAGCCAATCCCGCGGCAGGGCATCGGCTTTCTTT. Translated, it reads CASSQSRGRASAFF.